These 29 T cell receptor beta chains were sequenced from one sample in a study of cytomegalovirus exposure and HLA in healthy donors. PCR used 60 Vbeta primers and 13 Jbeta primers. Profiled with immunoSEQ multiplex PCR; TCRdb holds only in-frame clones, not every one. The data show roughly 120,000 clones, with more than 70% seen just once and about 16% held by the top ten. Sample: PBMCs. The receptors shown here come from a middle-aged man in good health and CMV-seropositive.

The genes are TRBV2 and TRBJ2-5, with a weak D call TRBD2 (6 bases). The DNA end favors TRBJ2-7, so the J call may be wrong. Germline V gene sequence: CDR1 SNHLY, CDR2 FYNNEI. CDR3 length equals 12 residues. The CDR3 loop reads CASRSGSYEQYF. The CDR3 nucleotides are TGTGCCAGCAGGAGCGGGTCCTACGAGCAGTACTTC.

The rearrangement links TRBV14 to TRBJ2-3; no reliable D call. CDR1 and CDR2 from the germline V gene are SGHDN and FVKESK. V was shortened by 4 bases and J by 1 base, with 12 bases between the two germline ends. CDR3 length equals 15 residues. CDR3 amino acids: CASSPPDQGTDTQYF. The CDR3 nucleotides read TGTGCCAGCAGCCCCCCAGACCAGGGCACAGATACGCAGTATTTT.

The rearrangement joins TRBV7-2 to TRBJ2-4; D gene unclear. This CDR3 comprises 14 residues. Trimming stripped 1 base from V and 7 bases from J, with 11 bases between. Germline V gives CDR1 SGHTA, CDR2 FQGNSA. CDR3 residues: CASSLGERVNIQYF. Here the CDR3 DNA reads TGTGCCAGCAGCTTAGGTGAGCGTGTGAACATTCAGTACTTC. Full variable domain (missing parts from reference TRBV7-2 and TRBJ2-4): GAGVSQSPSNKVTEKGKDVELRCDPISGHTALYWYRQSLGQGLEFLIYFQGNSAPDKSGLPSDRFSAERTGGSVSTLTIQRTQQEDSAVYLCASSLGERVNIQYFGAGTRLSVL.

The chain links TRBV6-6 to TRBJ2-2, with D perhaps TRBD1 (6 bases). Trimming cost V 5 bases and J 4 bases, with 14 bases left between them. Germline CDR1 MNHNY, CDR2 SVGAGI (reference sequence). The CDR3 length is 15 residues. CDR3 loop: CASSRPQGTTGELFF. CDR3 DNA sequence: TGTGCCAGCAGTCGTCCCCAGGGGACCACCGGGGAGCTGTTTTTT.

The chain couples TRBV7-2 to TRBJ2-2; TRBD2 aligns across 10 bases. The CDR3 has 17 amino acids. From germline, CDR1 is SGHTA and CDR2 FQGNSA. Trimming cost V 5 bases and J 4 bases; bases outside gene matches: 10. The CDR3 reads CASSRAGGSRITGELFF. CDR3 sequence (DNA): TGTGCCAGCAGCAGAGCGGGGGGGTCTAGAATCACCGGGGAGCTGTTTTTT. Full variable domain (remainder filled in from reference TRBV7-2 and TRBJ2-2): GAGVSQSPSNKVTEKGKDVELRCDPISGHTALYWYRQSLGQGLEFLIYFQGNSAPDKSGLPSDRFSAERTGGSVSTLTIQRTQQEDSAVYLCASSRAGGSRITGELFFGEGSRLTVL.

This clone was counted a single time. Here the CDR3 reads CASSQDEGQQETQYF. CDR3 sequence (DNA): TGTGCCAGCAGCCAAGATGAAGGACAACAAGAGACCCAGTACTTC. The chain combines TRBV4-2 with TRBJ2-5; D may be TRBD1 (5 bases). V was shortened by 0 bases and J by 2 bases, with 10 bases between the two germline ends. The CDR3 length is 15 residues. Germline CDR1 is LGHNA and CDR2 is YNFKEQ.

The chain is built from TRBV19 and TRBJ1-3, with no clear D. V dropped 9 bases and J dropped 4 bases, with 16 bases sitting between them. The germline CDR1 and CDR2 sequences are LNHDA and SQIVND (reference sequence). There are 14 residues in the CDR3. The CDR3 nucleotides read TGTGCCAGCCGTCCCCAGTCTCCGGGAAACACCATATATTTT. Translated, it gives CASRPQSPGNTIYF. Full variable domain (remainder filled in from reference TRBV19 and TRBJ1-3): DGGITQSPKYLFRKEGQNVTLSCEQNLNHDAMYWYRQDPGQGLRLIYYSQIVNDFQKGDIAEGYSVSREKKESFPLTVTSAQKNPTAFYLCASRPQSPGNTIYFGEGSWLTVV.

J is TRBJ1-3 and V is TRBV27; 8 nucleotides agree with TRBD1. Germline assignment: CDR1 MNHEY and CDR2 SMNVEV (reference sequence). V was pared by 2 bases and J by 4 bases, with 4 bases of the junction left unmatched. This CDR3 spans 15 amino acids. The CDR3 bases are TGTGCCAGCAGTTTAACCGGGACAGGAGGAAACACCATATATTTT. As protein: CASSLTGTGGNTIYF.

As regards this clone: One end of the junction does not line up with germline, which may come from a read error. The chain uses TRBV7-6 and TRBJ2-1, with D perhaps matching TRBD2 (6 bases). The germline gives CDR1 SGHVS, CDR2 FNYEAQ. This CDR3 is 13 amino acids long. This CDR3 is CASSFGGESTGIF. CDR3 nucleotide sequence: TGTGCCAGCAGCTTCGGCGGGGAGTCTACTGGGATCTTC.

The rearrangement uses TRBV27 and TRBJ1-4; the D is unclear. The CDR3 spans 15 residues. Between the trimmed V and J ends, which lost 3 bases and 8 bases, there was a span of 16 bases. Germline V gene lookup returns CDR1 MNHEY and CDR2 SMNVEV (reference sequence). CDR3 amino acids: CASSFTAGPWEKLFF. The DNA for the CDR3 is TGTGCCAGCAGTTTTACAGCAGGTCCATGGGAAAAACTGTTTTTT. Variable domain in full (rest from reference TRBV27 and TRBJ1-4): EAQVTQNPRYLITVTGKKLTVTCSQNMNHEYMSWYRQDPGLGLRQIYYSMNVEVTDKGDVPEGYKVSRKEKRNFPLILESPSPNQTSLYFCASSFTAGPWEKLFFGSGTQLSVL.

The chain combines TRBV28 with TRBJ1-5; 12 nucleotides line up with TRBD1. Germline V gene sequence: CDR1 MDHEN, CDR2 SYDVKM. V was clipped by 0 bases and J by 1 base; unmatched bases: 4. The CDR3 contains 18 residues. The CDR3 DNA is TGTGCCAGCAGTTTATGGGGACAGGGGGCAATAAGCAATCAGCCCCAGCATTTT. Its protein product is CASSLWGQGAISNQPQHF. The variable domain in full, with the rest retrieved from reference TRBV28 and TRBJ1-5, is DVKVTQSSRYLVKRTGEKVFLECVQDMDHENMFWYRQDPGLGLRLIYFSYDVKMKEKGDIPEGYSVSREKKERFSLILESASTNQTSMYLCASSLWGQGAISNQPQHFGDGTRLSIL.

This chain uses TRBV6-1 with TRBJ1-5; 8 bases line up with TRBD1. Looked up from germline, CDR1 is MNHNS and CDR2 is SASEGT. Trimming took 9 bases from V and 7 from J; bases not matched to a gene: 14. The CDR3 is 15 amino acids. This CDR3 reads CASTGQGGWVQPQHF. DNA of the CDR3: TGTGCCAGTACTGGACAGGGAGGATGGGTCCAGCCCCAGCATTTT.

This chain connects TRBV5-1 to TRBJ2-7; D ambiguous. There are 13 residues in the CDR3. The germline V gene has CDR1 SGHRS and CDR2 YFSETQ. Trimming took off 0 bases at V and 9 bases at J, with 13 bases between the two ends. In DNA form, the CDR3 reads TGCGCCAGCAGCTTGGAGTCCCTACGAGGGCAGTACTTC. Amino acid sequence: CASSLESLRGQYF.

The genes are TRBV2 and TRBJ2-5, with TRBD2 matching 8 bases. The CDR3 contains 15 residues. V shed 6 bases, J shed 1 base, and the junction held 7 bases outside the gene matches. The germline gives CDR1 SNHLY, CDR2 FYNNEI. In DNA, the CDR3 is TGTGCCAGCAGACGATACGGGGGGGCCCAAGAGACCCAGTACTTC. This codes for CASRRYGGAQETQYF.

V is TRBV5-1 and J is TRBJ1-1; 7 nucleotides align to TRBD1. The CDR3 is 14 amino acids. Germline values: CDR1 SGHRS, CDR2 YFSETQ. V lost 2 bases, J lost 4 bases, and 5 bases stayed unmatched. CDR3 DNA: TGCGCCAGCAGCTTAACAGGGGAAGGCACTGAAGCTTTCTTT. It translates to CASSLTGEGTEAFF.

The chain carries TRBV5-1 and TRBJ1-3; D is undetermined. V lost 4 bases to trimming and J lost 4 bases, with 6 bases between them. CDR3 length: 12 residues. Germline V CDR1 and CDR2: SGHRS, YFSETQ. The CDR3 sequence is CASSPTGNTIYF. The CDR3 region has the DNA TGCGCCAGCAGCCCAACAGGAAACACCATATATTTT.

The DNA of the CDR3 is TGTGCCAGCAGCGCCGAGGACAGGTCCCCCTACGAGCAGTACTTC. It translates to CASSAEDRSPYEQYF. V usage is TRBV9 and J usage is TRBJ2-7; 7 nucleotides line up with TRBD1. The V gene end was trimmed by 3 bases and the J gene end by 2 bases; junction bases not matched to a gene: 8. This CDR3 region has 15 residues. Germline V gene data show CDR1 as SGDLS and CDR2 as YYNGEE.

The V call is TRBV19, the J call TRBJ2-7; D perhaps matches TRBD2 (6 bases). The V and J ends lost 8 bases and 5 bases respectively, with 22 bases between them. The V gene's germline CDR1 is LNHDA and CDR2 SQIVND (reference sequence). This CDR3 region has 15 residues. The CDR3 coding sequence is TGTGCCAGTCGACGACTGCACGGGACTTGGGACGAGCAGTACTTC. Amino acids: CASRRLHGTWDEQYF. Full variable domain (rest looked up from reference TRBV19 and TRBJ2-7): DGGITQSPKYLFRKEGQNVTLSCEQNLNHDAMYWYRQDPGQGLRLIYYSQIVNDFQKGDIAEGYSVSREKKESFPLTVTSAQKNPTAFYLCASRRLHGTWDEQYFGPGTRLTVT.

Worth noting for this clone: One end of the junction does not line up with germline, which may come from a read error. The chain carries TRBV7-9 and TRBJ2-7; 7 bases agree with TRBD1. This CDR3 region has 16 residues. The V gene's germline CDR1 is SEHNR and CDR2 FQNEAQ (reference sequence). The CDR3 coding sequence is TGTTCCAGCAGCCCAAACGCAGGGACAGCCTCCTACGAGCAGTACTTC. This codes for CSSSPNAGTASYEQYF. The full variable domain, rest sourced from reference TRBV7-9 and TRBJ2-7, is DTGVSQNPRHKITKRGQNVTFRCDPISEHNRLYWYRQTLGQGPEFLTYFQNEAQLEKSRLLSDRFSAERPKGSFSTLEIQRTEQGDSAMYLCSSSPNAGTASYEQYFGPGTRLTVT.

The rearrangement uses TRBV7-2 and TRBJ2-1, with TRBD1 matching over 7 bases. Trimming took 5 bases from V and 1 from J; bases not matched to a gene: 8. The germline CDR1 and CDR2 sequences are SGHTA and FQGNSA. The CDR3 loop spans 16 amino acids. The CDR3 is CASSPQGERSYNEQFF. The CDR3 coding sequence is TGTGCCAGCAGCCCCCAGGGGGAGAGGTCCTACAATGAGCAGTTCTTC.

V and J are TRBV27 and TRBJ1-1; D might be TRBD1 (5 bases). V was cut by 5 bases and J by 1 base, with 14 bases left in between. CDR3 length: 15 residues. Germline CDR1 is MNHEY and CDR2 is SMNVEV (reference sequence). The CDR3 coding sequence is TGTGCCAGCAGTACATCGTTCGGACAGAACACTGAAGCTTTCTTT. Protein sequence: CASSTSFGQNTEAFF.

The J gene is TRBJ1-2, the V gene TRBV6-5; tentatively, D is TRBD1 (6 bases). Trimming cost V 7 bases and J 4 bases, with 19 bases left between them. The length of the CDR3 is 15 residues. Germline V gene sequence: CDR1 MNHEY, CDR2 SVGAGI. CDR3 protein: CASTPGQGSSYGYTF. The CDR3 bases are TGTGCCAGCACCCCTGGTCAGGGGTCGAGCTATGGCTACACCTTC.

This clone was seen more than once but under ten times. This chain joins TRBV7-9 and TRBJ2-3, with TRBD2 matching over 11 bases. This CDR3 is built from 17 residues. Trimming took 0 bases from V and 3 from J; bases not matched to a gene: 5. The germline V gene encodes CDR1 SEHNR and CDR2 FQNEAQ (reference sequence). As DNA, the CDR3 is TGTGCCAGCAGCTTAGCACTAGCGGGGGTATTTACAGATACGCAGTATTTT. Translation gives CASSLALAGVFTDTQYF.

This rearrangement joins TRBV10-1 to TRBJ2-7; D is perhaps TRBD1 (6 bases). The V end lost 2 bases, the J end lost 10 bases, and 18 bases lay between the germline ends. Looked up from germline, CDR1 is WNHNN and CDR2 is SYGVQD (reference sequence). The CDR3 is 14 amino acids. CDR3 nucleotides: TGCGCCAGCAGTGAGCAGGTTGGGGGCAGCCTACAGTACTTC. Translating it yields CASSEQVGGSLQYF.

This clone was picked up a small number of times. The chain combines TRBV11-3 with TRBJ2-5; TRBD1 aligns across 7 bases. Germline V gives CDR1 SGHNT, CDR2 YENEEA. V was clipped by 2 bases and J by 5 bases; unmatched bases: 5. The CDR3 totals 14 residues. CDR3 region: CASSLSTGLETQYF. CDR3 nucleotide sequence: TGTGCCAGCAGCTTATCGACAGGGCTCGAGACCCAGTACTTC.

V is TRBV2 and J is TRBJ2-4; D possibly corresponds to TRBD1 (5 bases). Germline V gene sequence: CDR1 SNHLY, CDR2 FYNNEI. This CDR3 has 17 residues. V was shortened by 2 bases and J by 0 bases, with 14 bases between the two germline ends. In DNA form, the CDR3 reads TGTGCCAGCAGTGAAAGAGGAGCAGGGCCAGCCAAAAACATTCAGTACTTC. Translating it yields CASSERGAGPAKNIQYF.

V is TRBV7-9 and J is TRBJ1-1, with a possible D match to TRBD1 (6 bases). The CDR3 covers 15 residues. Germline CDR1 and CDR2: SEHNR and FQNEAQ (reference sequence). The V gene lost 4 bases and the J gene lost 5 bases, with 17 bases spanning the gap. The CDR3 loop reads CASSSRQAQGTEAFF. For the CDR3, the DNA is TGTGCCAGCAGCTCAAGACAGGCCCAGGGGACTGAAGCTTTCTTT.

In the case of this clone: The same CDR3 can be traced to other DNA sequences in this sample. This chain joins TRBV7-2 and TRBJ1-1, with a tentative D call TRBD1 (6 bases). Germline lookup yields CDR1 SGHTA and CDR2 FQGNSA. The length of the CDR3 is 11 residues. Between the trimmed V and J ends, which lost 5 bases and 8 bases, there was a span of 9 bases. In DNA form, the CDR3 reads TGTGCCAGCAGCATTACAGGGGAAGCTTTCTTT. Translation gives CASSITGEAFF.

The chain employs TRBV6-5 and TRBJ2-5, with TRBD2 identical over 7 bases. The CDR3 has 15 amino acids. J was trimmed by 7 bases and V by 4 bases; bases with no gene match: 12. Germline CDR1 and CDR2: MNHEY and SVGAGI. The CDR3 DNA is TGTGCCAGCAGTTGGACTAGTGGATTTGGTGTGACCCAGTACTTC. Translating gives CASSWTSGFGVTQYF.